Below are 3 T cell receptor beta chains sequenced from a single sample in a study of cytomegalovirus exposure and HLA in healthy donors. Researchers ran the PCR with 60 Vbeta and 13 Jbeta primers. The assay was immunoSEQ multiplex PCR, and TCRdb's table has in-frame clones only and misses some. The sample shows around 58,000 clones, and about 9.1% sits with its ten largest clones. Sequenced: PBMCs. These receptors were obtained from a man aged 45-60 years in good health and CMV-seropositive.

The chain employs TRBV27 and TRBJ1-1, with D possibly being TRBD1 (5 bases). The CDR3 contains 15 residues. Per germline, CDR1 MNHEY and CDR2 SMNVEV (reference sequence). V lost 0 bases, J lost 0 bases, and 8 bases lay in between. The CDR3 DNA reads TGTGCCAGCAGTTTATCGGGGCCCGTGAACACTGAAGCTTTCTTT. Its translation: CASSLSGPVNTEAFF.

This chain joins TRBV5-6 and TRBJ2-5; a weak D match, TRBD2 (6 bases). This CDR3 has 15 amino acids. Germline V CDR1 and CDR2: SGHDT, YYEEEE. Between the trimmed V and J ends, which lost 2 bases and 0 bases, there was a span of 11 bases. CDR3: CASSFPGEDQETQYF. Here the CDR3 DNA reads TGTGCCAGCAGCTTTCCTGGGGAGGACCAAGAGACCCAGTACTTC.

The rearrangement joins TRBV6-1 to TRBJ1-2; 11 positions agree with TRBD1. The junction had 7 bases not matched to a gene; V was cut back by 7 bases and J by 6 bases. This CDR3 is built from 14 residues. In germline, CDR1 is MNHNS, CDR2 SASEGT. The CDR3 DNA is TGTGCCAGCACCCTGGACAGGGGGCGCGATGGCTACACCTTC. This translates into CASTLDRGRDGYTF.